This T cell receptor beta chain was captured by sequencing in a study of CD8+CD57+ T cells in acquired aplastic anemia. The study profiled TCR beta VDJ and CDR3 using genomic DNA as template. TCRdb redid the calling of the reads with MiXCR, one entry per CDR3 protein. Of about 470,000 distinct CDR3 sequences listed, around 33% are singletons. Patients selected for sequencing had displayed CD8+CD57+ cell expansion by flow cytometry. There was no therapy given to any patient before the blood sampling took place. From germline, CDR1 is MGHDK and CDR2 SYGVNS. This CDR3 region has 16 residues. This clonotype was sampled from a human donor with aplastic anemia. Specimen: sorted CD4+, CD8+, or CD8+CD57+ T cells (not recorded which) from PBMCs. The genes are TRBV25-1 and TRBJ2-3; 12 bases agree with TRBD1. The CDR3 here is CARLGTGGAGTDTQYF. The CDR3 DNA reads TGTGCTCGCCTCGGGACAGGGGGCGCCGGCACAGATACGCAGTATTTT.